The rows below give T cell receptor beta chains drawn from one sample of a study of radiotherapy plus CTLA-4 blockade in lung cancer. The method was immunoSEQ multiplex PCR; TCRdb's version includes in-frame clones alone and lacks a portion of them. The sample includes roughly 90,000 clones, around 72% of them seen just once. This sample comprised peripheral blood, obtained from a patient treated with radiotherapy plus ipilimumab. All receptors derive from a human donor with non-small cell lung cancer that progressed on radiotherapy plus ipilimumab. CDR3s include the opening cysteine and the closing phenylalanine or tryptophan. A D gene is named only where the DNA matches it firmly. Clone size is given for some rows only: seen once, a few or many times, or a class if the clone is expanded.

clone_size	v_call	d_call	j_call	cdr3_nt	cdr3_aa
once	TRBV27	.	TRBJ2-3	TGTGCCAGCATTAAACGGGGGGCGACACCCACAGATACGCAGTATTTT	CASIKRGATPTDTQYF
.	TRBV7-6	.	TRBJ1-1	TGTGCCAGCAGCTTAGTAAGGCCTAGGACAGATGAAGCTTTCTTT	CASSLVRPRTDEAFF
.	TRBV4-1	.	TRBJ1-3	TGCGCCAGCAGCCAAGGACCGCTTGGAAACACCATATATTTT	CASSQGPLGNTIYF
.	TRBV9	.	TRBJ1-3	TGTGCCAGCAGCGCCTCGGCCTACTCTGGAAACACCATATATTTT	CASSASAYSGNTIYF
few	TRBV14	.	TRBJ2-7	TGTGCCAGCAGCCAAGAAAAGGGCGAGCAGTACTTC	CASSQEKGEQYF
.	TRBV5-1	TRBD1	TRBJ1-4	TGCGCCAGCAGTGGGGGGGACAGACGAGAAAAACTGTTTTTT	CASSGGDRREKLFF
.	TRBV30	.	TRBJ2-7	.	CAWNSGQGFSNEQYF
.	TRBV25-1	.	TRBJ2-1	TGTGCCAGCAGTGGTCCTTACTTCAATGAGCAGTTCTTC	CASSGPYFNEQFF
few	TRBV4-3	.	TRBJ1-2	TGCGCCAGCAGCCAAGATCACGCTATGTATGGCTACACCTTC	CASSQDHAMYGYTF
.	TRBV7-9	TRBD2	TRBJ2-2	TGTGCCAGCAGCTCGCGGACTAGCGGGTGGAGCGGGGAGCTGTTTTTT	CASSSRTSGWSGELFF
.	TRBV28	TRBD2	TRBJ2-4	TGTGCCAGCTCCACGGAACTAGCGGGACTCAAAAACATTCAGTACTTC	CASSTELAGLKNIQYF
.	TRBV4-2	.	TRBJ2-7	TGTGCCAGCAGCCAAGGACGAGCCGGATCCTACGAGCAGTACTTC	CASSQGRAGSYEQYF
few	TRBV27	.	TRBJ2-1	TGTGCCAGCAGTTTATCGGCTCTGGGGCAGGGGAGGGTCAATGAGCAGTTCTTC	CASSLSALGQGRVNEQFF
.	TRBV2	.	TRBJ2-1	TGTGCCAGCAACGTCTGGCAGGGCAGCAATGAGCAGTTCTTC	CASNVWQGSNEQFF
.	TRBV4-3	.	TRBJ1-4	TGCGCCAGCAGCCAAGATCTCGGAACAGGGGAAAAACTGTTTTTT	CASSQDLGTGEKLFF
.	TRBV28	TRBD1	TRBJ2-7	TGTGCCAGCAGTTATGACAGGGCCCCCTACGAGCAGTACTTC	CASSYDRAPYEQYF
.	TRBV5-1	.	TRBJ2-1	TGCGCCAGCAGCAGCTTCTCATCAAACTCCAATGAGCAGTTCTTC	CASSSFSSNSNEQFF
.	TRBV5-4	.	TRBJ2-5	TGTGCCAGCAGCCGCCGGGACAGCGGGGAGACCCAGTACTTC	CASSRRDSGETQYF
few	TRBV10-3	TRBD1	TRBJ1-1	TGTGCCATCAGTGAAAGGGACAGGGATGAAGCTTTCTTT	CAISERDRDEAFF
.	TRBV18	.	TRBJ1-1	TGTGCCAGCTCACCCTCCCGGGAGGAAGCTTTCTTT	CASSPSREEAFF
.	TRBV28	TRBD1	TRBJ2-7	TGTGCCAGCAGTTTGGGCAGGGGGCTCTACGAGCAGTACTTC	CASSLGRGLYEQYF
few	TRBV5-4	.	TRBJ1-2	TGTGCCAGCAGCTCGCAGGGGAACTATGGCTACACCTTC	CASSSQGNYGYTF
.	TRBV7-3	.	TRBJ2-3	TGTGCCAGCAGCTTAGACAGGACGGGAGGGCAGTATTTT	CASSLDRTGGQYF
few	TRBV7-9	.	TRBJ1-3	TGTGCCAGCAGCTCCACGATCTCTGGAAACACCATATATTTT	CASSSTISGNTIYF
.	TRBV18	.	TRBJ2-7	TGTGCCAGCTCACCGGACCGGAAGTCCTACGAGCAGTACTTC	CASSPDRKSYEQYF
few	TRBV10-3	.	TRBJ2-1	TGTGCCATCAGTGAGTCAGGGACGTCCTACAATGAGCAGTTCTTC	CAISESGTSYNEQFF
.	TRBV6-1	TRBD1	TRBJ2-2	TGTGCCAGCCGACCCGGGACAGGGATCACCGGGGAGCTGTTTTTT	CASRPGTGITGELFF
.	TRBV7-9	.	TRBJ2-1	TGTGCCAGCAGCCACTCGAGGGGTTGGGCGCAGTTCTTC	CASSHSRGWAQFF